The source of this TCR beta chain is a study of shared clonotypes between healthy human individuals. This clone is categorized as medium-sized (0.01 to 0.1%). Clones were read by immunoSEQ multiplex PCR, and TCRdb kept only the in-frame ones, dropping some. The repertoire holds 850,000 to 1,200,000 clones, roughly 80% seen once, with less than 1.5% in the top ten. The receptor was derived from a man aged 18 to 29 in good health. The sequenced sample was memory CD4+ T cells sorted from blood. As for subset: CD45RA-negative fraction.

CDR3 amino acids: CASSEKEGAGGYEQYF. Written as DNA, the CDR3 is TGTGCCAGCAGTGAAAAGGAAGGAGCGGGAGGATACGAGCAGTACTTC. J is TRBJ2-7 and V is TRBV6-1, with 9 bases identical to TRBD2. V shed 2 bases and J 4 bases; nucleotides not matched to a gene: 9. Germline V gene lookup returns CDR1 MNHNS and CDR2 SASEGT. The CDR3 is 16 amino acids.